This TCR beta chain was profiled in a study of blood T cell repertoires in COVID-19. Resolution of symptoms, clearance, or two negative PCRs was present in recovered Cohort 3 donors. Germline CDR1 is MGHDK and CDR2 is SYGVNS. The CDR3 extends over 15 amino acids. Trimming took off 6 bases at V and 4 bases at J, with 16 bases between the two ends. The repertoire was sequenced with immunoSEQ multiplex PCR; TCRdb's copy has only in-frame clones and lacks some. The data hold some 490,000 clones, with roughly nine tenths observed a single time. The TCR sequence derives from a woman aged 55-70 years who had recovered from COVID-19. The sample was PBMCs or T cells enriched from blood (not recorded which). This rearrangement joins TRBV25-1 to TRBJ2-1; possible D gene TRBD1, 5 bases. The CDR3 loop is CASRAAGLPYNEQFF. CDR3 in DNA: TGTGCCAGCAGGGCTGCAGGGTTACCTTACAATGAGCAGTTCTTC.